This T cell receptor beta chain was documented in a study of monozygotic twins with inflammatory bowel disease. With regard to this clonotype: Its specificity is not known.

This CDR3 region has 13 residues. Per the germline V gene, CDR1 is SGHRS and CDR2 is YFSETQ. Regarding the study as a whole: IBD patients shared fewer clonotypes with others than healthy twins, especially with disease activity. There was no support for any single strong signal or clonotype associated with IBD.

Per sample, reverse transcription was split into eight reactions. The template-switching step introduced UMIs that carried a 6-nucleotide sample barcode. From its re-call of the 5' RACE reads, TCRdb lists each CDR3 protein once, without DNA. The sample's table shows about 160,000 distinct CDR3 sequences. The sequenced sample was blood. This clonotype was obtained from a human donor with ulcerative colitis or Crohn's disease, or a healthy co-twin of an affected twin (not recorded which). The J gene is TRBJ2-3, the V gene TRBV5-1. CDR3 loop: CASSGEAADTQYF.